This T cell receptor (beta chain) was recorded in a study of spatial heterogeneity in lung cancer. Study-wide context: Tumor-region counts of TCR transcripts tracked strongly with a T cell module score from matched bulk RNA-seq.

This clonotype has a handful of counts. Its antigen remains unidentified. General observations from the study: It was found that expanded intratumoral alpha and beta TCR counts tracked tumor mutation counts. There was tracking of ubiquitous and regional nonsynonymous mutations by the respective counts of ubiquitous and regional expanded TCRs.

Each CDR3 protein gets one entry after TCRdb re-called the 5' RACE reads with MiXCR. This table holds under 8,000 distinct CDR3 sequences, approximately 12% found once. This CDR3 region has 14 residues. Trimming at V came to 6 bases and at J to 7 bases, leaving 10 bases not matched to a gene. The germline V gene has CDR1 SQVTM and CDR2 ANQGSEA. Time point noted: sample taken at primary tumor resection. A total of around 76 untreated early-stage non-small cell lung cancer patients served as donors. Whole RNA was taken from tumor, nontumor lung or frozen PBMC; it was then sequenced unsorted. The TCR sequence derives from a male donor with early-stage non-small cell lung cancer. The rearrangement links TRBV29-1 to TRBJ1-4; 8 bases agree with TRBD1. The sequencing here drew on lung tumor tissue, taken at surgery. In DNA, the CDR3 is TGCAGCGTAGTCGGGACAGGCGAAGGTGAAAAACTGTTTTTT. Its translation is CSVVGTGEGEKLFF.